This is a list of T cell receptor beta chains from one sample in a study of blood T cell repertoires in COVID-19. Sequenced by immunoSEQ multiplex PCR; TCRdb stores in-frame clones only, minus some. The repertoire holds 99,000 or so clones, with about 86% as singletons. The sequencing input was peripheral blood. Receptors originate from an older man with acute or convalescent COVID-19. Each CDR3 is given with its conserved first and last residue. A D gene is named only where the DNA matches it firmly. Clone size is not always given. Where it is, it says once, few, many or a class for expanded clones.

J gene | V gene | D gene | clone size | CDR3 DNA | CDR3 protein
TRBJ2-5 | TRBV27 | TRBD1 | NA | TGTGCCAGCAGTACACTATGGACAGGGAAGAAAGAGACCCAGTACTTC | CASSTLWTGKKETQYF
TRBJ1-2 | TRBV5-4 | TRBD1 | NA | TGTGCCAGCAGCCCCGGGACAGGGCATACGCTTCTTTATGGCTACACCTTC | CASSPGTGHTLLYGYTF
TRBJ2-4 | TRBV4-1 | NA | NA | TGCGCCAGCAGCCAAGTGGCAGGCGTAGCCAAAAACATTCAGTACTTC | CASSQVAGVAKNIQYF
TRBJ1-3 | TRBV5-1 | TRBD1 | NA | TGCGCCAGCAGCTTGGGACAGGGGGCAGGAAACACCATATATTTT | CASSLGQGAGNTIYF
TRBJ1-5 | TRBV18 | NA | few | TGTGCCAGCTCACCCTTAGGGGGTTCCGGCAATCAGCCCCAGCATTTT | CASSPLGGSGNQPQHF
TRBJ2-6 | TRBV5-5 | NA | NA | TGTGCCAGCAGCTTGGCCGTACAGAGTCTGAGAGGGGCCAACGTCCTGACTTTC | CASSLAVQSLRGANVLTF
TRBJ2-7 | TRBV7-2 | TRBD2 | NA | TGTGCCAGCAGCTTAGAAGCTAGCGGGAGATACGAGCAGTACTTC | CASSLEASGRYEQYF
TRBJ1-6 | TRBV12-3/TRBV12-4 | NA | NA | TGTGCCAGCAGTTTCGCAGGGGACTCACCCCTCCACTTT | CASSFAGDSPLHF
TRBJ2-3 | TRBV7-3 | TRBD1 | NA | TGTGCCAGCAGCCGGACAGGGTGGGCAGATACGCAGTATTTT | CASSRTGWADTQYF
TRBJ1-5 | TRBV6-5 | NA | NA | TGTGCCAGCTGGGTCGGGACAAATAGCAATCAGCCCCAGCATTTT | CASWVGTNSNQPQHF
TRBJ2-2 | TRBV2 | NA | NA | TGTGCCAGCAGTGGGGGACAGAACACCGGGGAGCTGTTTTTT | CASSGGQNTGELFF
TRBJ2-7 | TRBV5-1 | TRBD1 | NA | TGCGCCAGCAGCACCATGGGACAGGGTCCCTACGAGCAGTACTTC | CASSTMGQGPYEQYF
TRBJ1-6 | TRBV5-4 | NA | NA | TGTGCCAGCAGCCAGGACGGGGATAATTCACCCCTCCACTTT | CASSQDGDNSPLHF
TRBJ2-2 | TRBV24-1 | NA | NA | TGTGCCACCAGTGATTTCACCCGGGTGCCCACCGGGGAGCTGTTTTTT | CATSDFTRVPTGELFF
TRBJ1-1 | TRBV28 | NA | NA | TGTGCCAGCAGTTTACCCCCCTCAGAGAGGTCTGAAGCTTTCTTT | CASSLPPSERSEAFF
TRBJ1-1 | TRBV19 | NA | NA | TGTGCCAGTAGTGGCCCTGGGACTGTTAACACTGAAGCTTTCTTT | CASSGPGTVNTEAFF
TRBJ2-3 | TRBV11-2 | TRBD2 | few | TGTGCCAGCAGCTTACGTTCCCGACTAGCGGGAGGTCCCACAGATACGCAGTATTTT | CASSLRSRLAGGPTDTQYF